This TCR beta chain was found in a study of blood T cell repertoires in COVID-19. Study in general: Researchers got acute and convalescent COVID-19 samples from the United States, Italy and Spain. Nucleic acid was either cDNA or gDNA, and it came from T cells, B-cell-depleted T cells, or PBMCs.

Per the original data handling: Estimation of nucleated cell counts was performed using reference gene primer amplification. Sequenced by immunoSEQ multiplex PCR; TCRdb stores in-frame clones only, minus some. That table is the source of V, J and clone size, and D and trimming were worked out from the DNA. The sample yields 250,000 to 350,000 clones, about 89% seen once. Trimming stripped 1 base from V and 9 bases from J, with 10 bases between. Germline loops: CDR1 LGHDT, CDR2 YNNKEL (reference sequence). The CDR3 length is 14 residues. Material: peripheral blood. The chain couples TRBV3-1 (or the pseudogene TRBV3-2) to TRBJ1-6; tentative D call: TRBD1 (5 bases). The TCR sequence derives from a man aged 30 to 39 with acute or convalescent COVID-19. CDR3 protein: CASSQGQGGSPLHF. CDR3 DNA: TGTGCCAGCAGCCAAGGGCAGGGAGGTTCACCCCTCCACTTT.